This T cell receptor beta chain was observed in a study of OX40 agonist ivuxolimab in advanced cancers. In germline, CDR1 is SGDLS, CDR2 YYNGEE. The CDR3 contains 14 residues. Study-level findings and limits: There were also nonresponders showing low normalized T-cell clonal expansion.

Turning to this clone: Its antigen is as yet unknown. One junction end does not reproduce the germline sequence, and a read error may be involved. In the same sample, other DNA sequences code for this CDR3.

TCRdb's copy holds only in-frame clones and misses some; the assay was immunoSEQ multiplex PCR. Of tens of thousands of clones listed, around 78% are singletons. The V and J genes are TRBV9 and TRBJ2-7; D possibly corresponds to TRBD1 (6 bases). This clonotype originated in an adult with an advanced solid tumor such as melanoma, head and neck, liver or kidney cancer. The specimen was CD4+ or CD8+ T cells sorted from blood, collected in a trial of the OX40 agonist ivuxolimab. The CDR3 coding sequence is TGTGCCAGCAGCCCGCAGGGGACCACCTACGAGCAGTATTTC. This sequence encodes CASSPQGTTYEQYF.